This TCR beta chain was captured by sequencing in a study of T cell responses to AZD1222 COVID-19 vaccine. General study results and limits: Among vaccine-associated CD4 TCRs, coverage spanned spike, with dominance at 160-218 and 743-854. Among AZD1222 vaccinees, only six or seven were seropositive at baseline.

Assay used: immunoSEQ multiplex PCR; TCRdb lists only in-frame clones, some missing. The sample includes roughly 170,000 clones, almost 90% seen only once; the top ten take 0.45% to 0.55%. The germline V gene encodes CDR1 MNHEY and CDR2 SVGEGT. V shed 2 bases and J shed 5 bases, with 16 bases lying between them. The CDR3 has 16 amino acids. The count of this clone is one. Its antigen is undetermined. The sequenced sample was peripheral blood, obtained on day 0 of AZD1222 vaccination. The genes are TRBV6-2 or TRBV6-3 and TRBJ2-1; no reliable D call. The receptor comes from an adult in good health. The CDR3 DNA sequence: TGTGCCAGCAGTTACGCAGTTGGAAAGTACCACAATGAGCAGTTCTTC. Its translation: CASSYAVGKYHNEQFF.